This is a list of T cell receptor beta chains from one sample in a study of T cell changes during pregnancy in multiple sclerosis. Sequencing was performed with immunoSEQ multiplex PCR; in TCRdb, only in-frame clones are kept and a portion is missing. The sample consists of about 76,000 clones, roughly 92% of them appearing once. Here the sequenced sample was peripheral blood, taken in the first trimester of pregnancy. All receptors come from a female donor in good health, enrolled as a control in a pregnancy study. The CDR3 runs from the conserved cysteine through the conserved F or W. Fields, in order: clone size, D gene, J gene, V gene, CDR3 protein, CDR3 DNA. The D gene is left open where the match is weak. Not all rows give a size; the values are once, few, many and, for expanded clones, a class.

abundance: NA; d_gene: NA; j_gene: TRBJ2-2; v_gene: TRBV15; CDR3aa: CATSSQGFGELFF; CDR3nt: TGTGCCACCAGCAGCCAGGGGTTCGGGGAGCTGTTTTTT
abundance: NA; d_gene: TRBD1; j_gene: TRBJ2-3; v_gene: TRBV15; CDR3aa: CATSGGQGKTDTQYF; CDR3nt: TGTGCCACCAGCGGAGGACAGGGGAAGACAGATACGCAGTATTTT
abundance: NA; d_gene: NA; j_gene: TRBJ2-2; v_gene: TRBV28; CDR3aa: CASSLGGSNTGELFF; CDR3nt: TGTGCCAGCAGTTTAGGAGGGAGTAACACCGGGGAGCTGTTTTTT
abundance: NA; d_gene: TRBD1; j_gene: TRBJ2-2; v_gene: TRBV14; CDR3aa: CASSQRRTGVTGTGELFF; CDR3nt: TGTGCCAGCAGCCAGAGGAGGACAGGGGTAACTGGCACCGGGGAGCTGTTTTTT
abundance: NA; d_gene: TRBD2; j_gene: TRBJ2-7; v_gene: TRBV5-4; CDR3aa: CASSLAPERGGEQYF; CDR3nt: TGTGCCAGCAGCCTCGCCCCTGAGCGCGGGGGCGAGCAGTACTTC
abundance: NA; d_gene: TRBD2; j_gene: TRBJ2-3; v_gene: TRBV11-3; CDR3aa: CAGEPELAGDTDTQYF; CDR3nt: TGTGCCGGGGAACCTGAACTAGCGGGAGACACAGATACGCAGTATTTT
abundance: NA; d_gene: TRBD1; j_gene: TRBJ2-6; v_gene: TRBV5-1; CDR3aa: CASRGTGVPGANVLTF; CDR3nt: TGCGCCAGCAGGGGGACAGGGGTCCCTGGGGCCAACGTCCTGACTTTC
abundance: NA; d_gene: NA; j_gene: TRBJ2-5; v_gene: TRBV5-6; CDR3aa: CASRLTGRETQYF; CDR3nt: TGTGCCAGCAGACTGACAGGACGGGAGACCCAGTACTTC
abundance: NA; d_gene: TRBD1; j_gene: TRBJ1-2; v_gene: TRBV19; CDR3aa: CASTDRFHGYTF; CDR3nt: TGTGCCAGTACGGACAGGTTCCATGGCTACACCTTC
abundance: NA; d_gene: NA; j_gene: TRBJ2-1; v_gene: TRBV2; CDR3aa: CASILNNEQFF; CDR3nt: TGTGCCAGCATATTAAACAATGAGCAGTTCTTC
abundance: few; d_gene: NA; j_gene: TRBJ2-1; v_gene: TRBV6-5; CDR3aa: CASSGGISYNEQFF; CDR3nt: TGTGCCAGCAGTGGCGGGATCTCCTACAATGAGCAGTTCTTC
abundance: once; d_gene: TRBD2; j_gene: TRBJ2-2; v_gene: TRBV7-6; CDR3aa: CASSPRLQSGRAGELFF; CDR3nt: TGTGCCAGCAGCCCACGACTCCAAAGCGGGAGGGCCGGGGAGCTGTTTTTT
abundance: NA; d_gene: NA; j_gene: TRBJ2-7; v_gene: TRBV2; CDR3aa: CASSEGRPSSYEQYF; CDR3nt: TGTGCCAGCAGTGAGGGCAGGCCGAGCTCCTACGAGCAGTACTTC
abundance: few; d_gene: TRBD1; j_gene: TRBJ1-1; v_gene: TRBV7-9; CDR3aa: CASSSGQGEILAFF; CDR3nt: TGTGCCAGCAGCTCTGGGCAGGGGGAGATTCTAGCTTTCTTT
abundance: NA; d_gene: NA; j_gene: TRBJ2-2; v_gene: TRBV19; CDR3aa: CASSIGRRNTGELFF; CDR3nt: TGTGCCAGTAGTATAGGGAGGAGGAACACCGGGGAGCTGTTTTTT
abundance: NA; d_gene: NA; j_gene: TRBJ1-3; v_gene: TRBV7-9; CDR3aa: CASSSDSSSGNTIYF; CDR3nt: TGTGCCAGCAGCTCGGACAGCTCCTCTGGAAACACCATATATTTT
abundance: once; d_gene: NA; j_gene: TRBJ2-1; v_gene: TRBV4-2; CDR3aa: CASSQAGEAYIEQFF; CDR3nt: TGTGCCAGCAGCCAGGCTGGAGAGGCGTACATTGAGCAGTTCTTC
abundance: NA; d_gene: TRBD2; j_gene: TRBJ2-1; v_gene: TRBV10-3; CDR3aa: CAISVRRLAGAVDEQFF; CDR3nt: TGTGCCATCAGTGTGAGACGACTAGCGGGAGCGGTCGATGAGCAGTTCTTC
abundance: few; d_gene: NA; j_gene: TRBJ1-4; v_gene: TRBV29-1; CDR3aa: CSAFPGLREKLFF; CDR3nt: TGCAGCGCGTTCCCAGGACTCCGAGAAAAACTGTTTTTT
abundance: NA; d_gene: TRBD1; j_gene: TRBJ2-7; v_gene: TRBV28; CDR3aa: CASSRDSYEQYF; CDR3nt: TGTGCCAGCAGTCGGGACAGCTACGAGCAGTACTTC
abundance: NA; d_gene: NA; j_gene: TRBJ2-2; v_gene: TRBV5-6; CDR3aa: CASSLSLLGQWTGELFF; CDR3nt: TGTGCCAGCAGCTTAAGTCTCCTTGGTCAGTGGACCGGGGAGCTGTTTTTT
abundance: NA; d_gene: NA; j_gene: TRBJ2-1; v_gene: TRBV7-9; CDR3aa: CASSLSSAINEQFF; CDR3nt: TGTGCCAGCAGCTTATCTAGCGCCATCAATGAGCAGTTCTTC
abundance: once; d_gene: NA; j_gene: TRBJ1-2; v_gene: TRBV15; CDR3aa: CATSRDRGSPGYTF; CDR3nt: TGTGCCACCAGCAGAGATCGAGGAAGCCCAGGCTACACCTTC
abundance: NA; d_gene: TRBD1; j_gene: TRBJ2-1; v_gene: TRBV5-1; CDR3aa: CASSSPGTGGSEQFF; CDR3nt: TGCGCCAGCAGCTCCCCCGGGACAGGGGGTAGTGAGCAGTTCTTC
abundance: NA; d_gene: TRBD1; j_gene: TRBJ1-1; v_gene: TRBV19; CDR3aa: CASSPRQGADTEAFF; CDR3nt: TGTGCCAGTAGTCCCCGACAGGGGGCGGACACTGAAGCTTTCTTT
abundance: NA; d_gene: NA; j_gene: TRBJ2-7; v_gene: TRBV6-5; CDR3aa: CASSYGQGNYEQYF; CDR3nt: TGTGCCAGCAGTTACGGGCAGGGGAACTACGAGCAGTACTTC
abundance: once; d_gene: NA; j_gene: TRBJ2-7; v_gene: TRBV5-1; CDR3aa: CASSLVVDSSYEQYF; CDR3nt: TGCGCCAGCAGCTTGGTAGTGGACAGCTCCTACGAGCAGTACTTC
abundance: NA; d_gene: NA; j_gene: TRBJ2-3; v_gene: TRBV11-2; CDR3aa: CASSLRGASDTQYF; CDR3nt: TGTGCCAGCAGCTTACGGGGGGCCTCGGATACGCAGTATTTT
abundance: NA; d_gene: TRBD2; j_gene: TRBJ2-5; v_gene: TRBV27; CDR3aa: CASTLHLAVREETQYF; CDR3nt: TGTGCCAGCACCCTCCACCTAGCGGTACGGGAAGAGACCCAGTACTTC
abundance: NA; d_gene: TRBD1; j_gene: TRBJ1-2; v_gene: TRBV6-6; CDR3aa: CASSYSGTANGYTF; CDR3nt: TGTGCCAGCAGTTACTCGGGGACAGCCAATGGCTACACCTTC
abundance: NA; d_gene: NA; j_gene: TRBJ1-5; v_gene: TRBV5-5; CDR3aa: CASSVQGYQPQHF; CDR3nt: TGTGCCAGCAGCGTCCAGGGGTATCAGCCCCAGCATTTT
abundance: NA; d_gene: NA; j_gene: TRBJ2-7; v_gene: TRBV19; CDR3aa: CASSTSGKVAEQYF; CDR3nt: TGTGCCAGTAGTACCTCAGGGAAGGTGGCCGAGCAGTACTTC
abundance: once; d_gene: TRBD2; j_gene: TRBJ2-7; v_gene: TRBV19; CDR3aa: CASSIGGRGAYEQYF; CDR3nt: TGTGCCAGTAGTATAGGAGGGAGGGGAGCCTACGAGCAGTACTTC
abundance: NA; d_gene: TRBD1; j_gene: TRBJ2-1; v_gene: TRBV11-2; CDR3aa: CASSLQGDSYNEQFF; CDR3nt: TGTGCCAGCAGCTTACAGGGGGACTCCTACAATGAGCAGTTCTTC
abundance: NA; d_gene: NA; j_gene: TRBJ2-1; v_gene: TRBV5-4; CDR3aa: CASSPSGGIPYNEQFF; CDR3nt: TGTGCCAGCAGCCCATCGGGGGGCATCCCCTACAATGAGCAGTTCTTC
abundance: NA; d_gene: TRBD2; j_gene: TRBJ2-1; v_gene: TRBV28; CDR3aa: CASSLAGTKSVNEQFF; CDR3nt: TGTGCCAGCAGTTTAGCCGGGACTAAATCGGTGAATGAGCAGTTCTTC
abundance: NA; d_gene: TRBD1; j_gene: TRBJ2-7; v_gene: TRBV5-6; CDR3aa: CASSLGGGEQYF; CDR3nt: TGTGCCAGCAGCCTAGGGGGCGGCGAGCAGTACTTC
abundance: few; d_gene: NA; j_gene: TRBJ2-5; v_gene: TRBV11-1; CDR3aa: CASSLARIQETQYF; CDR3nt: TGTGCCAGCAGCTTAGCCAGGATCCAAGAGACCCAGTACTTC
abundance: NA; d_gene: NA; j_gene: TRBJ2-5; v_gene: TRBV27; CDR3aa: CASSPMVAVQETQYF; CDR3nt: TGTGCCAGCAGTCCCATGGTAGCGGTCCAAGAGACCCAGTACTTC
abundance: NA; d_gene: NA; j_gene: TRBJ2-7; v_gene: TRBV2; CDR3aa: CASSTTSEQYF; CDR3nt: TGTGCCAGCAGTACTACATCCGAGCAGTACTTC
abundance: once; d_gene: TRBD1; j_gene: TRBJ2-7; v_gene: TRBV5-4; CDR3aa: CASSTGQGSGYEQYF; CDR3nt: TGTGCCAGCAGCACCGGACAGGGGTCAGGCTACGAGCAGTACTTC
abundance: NA; d_gene: NA; j_gene: TRBJ2-3; v_gene: TRBV27; CDR3aa: CASSVTGSGTDTQYF; CDR3nt: TGTGCCAGCAGCGTGACGGGGTCTGGCACAGATACGCAGTATTTT
abundance: NA; d_gene: TRBD1; j_gene: TRBJ2-3; v_gene: TRBV28; CDR3aa: CASRTGGYTTDTQYF; CDR3nt: TGTGCCAGCAGGACAGGGGGCTATACCACAGATACGCAGTATTTT
abundance: NA; d_gene: NA; j_gene: TRBJ1-1; v_gene: TRBV5-1; CDR3aa: CASSFSTTGNTEAFF; CDR3nt: TGCGCCAGCAGCTTTTCCACGACGGGGAACACTGAAGCTTTCTTT
abundance: once; d_gene: TRBD2; j_gene: TRBJ2-3; v_gene: TRBV2; CDR3aa: CASRLAGRGDTQYF; CDR3nt: TGTGCCAGCAGACTAGCGGGAAGAGGGGATACGCAGTATTTT
abundance: NA; d_gene: TRBD1; j_gene: TRBJ2-7; v_gene: TRBV5-4; CDR3aa: CASSPTGAGYEQYF; CDR3nt: TGTGCCAGCAGCCCGACAGGGGCTGGCTACGAGCAGTACTTC
abundance: NA; d_gene: NA; j_gene: TRBJ2-4; v_gene: TRBV5-1; CDR3aa: CASSLSLGEDSTNAKNIQYF; CDR3nt: TGCGCCAGCAGCTTGTCCCTCGGGGAGGACTCCACGAACGCCAAAAACATTCAGTACTTC
abundance: NA; d_gene: NA; j_gene: TRBJ2-7; v_gene: TRBV2; CDR3aa: CASSGQGGREQYF; CDR3nt: TGTGCCAGCAGTGGACAGGGAGGTAGGGAGCAGTACTTC
abundance: NA; d_gene: NA; j_gene: TRBJ2-7; v_gene: TRBV21-1; CDR3aa: CASSKVPGQTFSYEQYF; CDR3nt: TGTGCCAGCAGCAAAGTACCGGGACAGACTTTTAGCTACGAGCAGTACTTC
abundance: NA; d_gene: TRBD2; j_gene: TRBJ2-1; v_gene: TRBV5-4; CDR3aa: CASSLAAPSGYNEQFF; CDR3nt: TGTGCCAGCAGCTTGGCCGCGCCTAGCGGTTACAATGAGCAGTTCTTC
abundance: once; d_gene: NA; j_gene: TRBJ1-4; v_gene: TRBV28; CDR3aa: CASTQGYEKLFF; CDR3nt: TGTGCCAGCACTCAGGGTTATGAAAAACTGTTTTTT